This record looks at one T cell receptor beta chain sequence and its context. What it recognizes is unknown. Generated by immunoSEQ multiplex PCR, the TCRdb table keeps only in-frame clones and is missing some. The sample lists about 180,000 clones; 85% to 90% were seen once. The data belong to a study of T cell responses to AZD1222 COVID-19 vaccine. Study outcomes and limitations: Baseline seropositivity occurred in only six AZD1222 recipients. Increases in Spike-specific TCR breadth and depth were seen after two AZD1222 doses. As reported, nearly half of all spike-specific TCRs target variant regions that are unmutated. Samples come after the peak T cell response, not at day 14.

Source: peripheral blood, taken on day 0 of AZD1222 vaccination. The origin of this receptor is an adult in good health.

CDR3 sequence: CASKKTRSHGELFF. The CDR3 DNA follows: TGTGCCAGCAAAAAAACTAGGTCCCACGGGGAGCTGTTTTTT. This chain uses TRBV6-5 with TRBJ2-2; tentatively, D is TRBD2 (5 bases). V lost 7 bases to trimming and J lost 7 bases, with 16 bases between them. This CDR3 contains 14 residues. CDR1 is MNHEY and CDR2 is SVGAGI in the germline V gene.